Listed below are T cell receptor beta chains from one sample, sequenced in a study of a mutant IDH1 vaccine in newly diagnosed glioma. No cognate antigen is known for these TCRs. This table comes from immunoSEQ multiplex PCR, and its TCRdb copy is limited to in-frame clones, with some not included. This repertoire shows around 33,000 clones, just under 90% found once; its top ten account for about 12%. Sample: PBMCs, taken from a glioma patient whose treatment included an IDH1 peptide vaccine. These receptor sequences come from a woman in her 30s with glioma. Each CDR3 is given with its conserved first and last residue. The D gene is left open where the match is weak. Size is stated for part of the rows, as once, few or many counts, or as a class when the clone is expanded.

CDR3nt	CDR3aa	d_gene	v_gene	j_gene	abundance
TGCGCCAGCAGCCACGATCTCTATGGCTACACCTTC	CASSHDLYGYTF	-	TRBV4-1	TRBJ1-2	-
TGTGCCAGCAGTGAAAGGAGGGGGGCCGGGGAGCTGTTTTTT	CASSERRGAGELFF	-	TRBV2	TRBJ2-2	-
TGTGCCAGCACTAACGGACAGGGTCCGAACACTGAAGCTTTCTTT	CASTNGQGPNTEAFF	TRBD1	TRBV6-1	TRBJ1-1	-
TGTGCCAGCAGTTACTACGCCCCGGTGGGGGCGAGGACTTTCTTT	CASSYYAPVGARTFF	-	TRBV6-5	TRBJ1-1	-
TGCAGCGTTGGAGGGACAGGGGGTGTTCTGTTCTTC	CSVGGTGGVLFF	TRBD1	TRBV29-1	TRBJ2-1	once
TGCGCCAGCAGGCCTCAGGGGATTGGCGAGCAGTACTTC	CASRPQGIGEQYF	-	TRBV10-2	TRBJ2-7	-
TGCGCCAGCAGCTACAGCTCTACTAGTTACGAGCAGTACTTC	CASSYSSTSYEQYF	-	TRBV5-1	TRBJ2-7	-
TGTGCCAGCAGTGCAGACAGGGGGGGGAATCAGCCCCAGCATTTT	CASSADRGGNQPQHF	TRBD1	TRBV6-1	TRBJ1-5	-
TGTGCCAGCAGCTTCACAGGGGGCGGGGGTGGCTACACCTTC	CASSFTGGGGGYTF	TRBD1	TRBV7-9	TRBJ1-2	-
TGTGCCAGCAGTCGAGGGTGGACTAATGAAAAACTGTTTTTT	CASSRGWTNEKLFF	-	TRBV6-5	TRBJ1-4	-
TGTGCCAGCAGCTTTTCCTACGAGCAGTACTTC	CASSFSYEQYF	-	TRBV7-8	TRBJ2-7	-
TGCGCCAGCAGCTTGGCCGGGGGGAGCGCCACCGGGGAGCTGTTTTTT	CASSLAGGSATGELFF	TRBD2	TRBV5-1	TRBJ2-2	-
TGTGCCAGCAGCCCGACAGTCTCTGGAAACACCATATATTTT	CASSPTVSGNTIYF	-	TRBV5-6	TRBJ1-3	-
TGCAGCGTTGGAAAGGGACAGAGTAACTATGGCTACACCTTC	CSVGKGQSNYGYTF	TRBD1	TRBV29-1	TRBJ1-2	-
TGTGCCAGCAGCTTGCGGGACTGGGTTAACTATGGCTACACCTTC	CASSLRDWVNYGYTF	-	TRBV5-6	TRBJ1-2	-
TGTGCCAGCAGTGCCAGGAGGGGGAACGAAAAACTGTTTTTT	CASSARRGNEKLFF	-	TRBV2	TRBJ1-4	-
TGTGCCATCAGTGAGTCTCGGGACAGGGGGCTATTGACTGAAGCTTTCTTT	CAISESRDRGLLTEAFF	TRBD1	TRBV10-3	TRBJ1-1	-
TGTGCCAGCAGTCCGGGGCAGGGAAGGGCCGAGCAGTACTTC	CASSPGQGRAEQYF	-	TRBV6-5	TRBJ2-7	-
TGCGCCAGCAGCTTGACTGCGGCCGGGGAGCTGTTTTTT	CASSLTAAGELFF	-	TRBV5-1	TRBJ2-2	-
TGTGCCAGCAGGCTAGGGGGGACTAATGAAAAACTGTTTTTT	CASRLGGTNEKLFF	-	TRBV7-9	TRBJ1-4	-
TGCGCCAGCAGCCGCCTGGGAGGGTTCACTGAAGCTTTCTTT	CASSRLGGFTEAFF	-	TRBV5-1	TRBJ1-1	few
TGTGCCAGCAGCAAGGGACTAGCGGAATCCTACGAGCAGTACTTC	CASSKGLAESYEQYF	TRBD2	TRBV7-9	TRBJ2-7	-
TGTGCCATCGGGACTAGGCCCGTGGATACGCAGTATTTT	CAIGTRPVDTQYF	TRBD2	TRBV10-3	TRBJ2-3	-
TGCGCCAGCAGCTTATCACCGGGACAGGGGGGCTACGAGCAGTACTTC	CASSLSPGQGGYEQYF	TRBD1	TRBV5-1	TRBJ2-7	-
TGCGCCAGCAGTGAATGGGGGCCCTATAGCAATCAGCCCCAGCATTTT	CASSEWGPYSNQPQHF	-	TRBV10-1	TRBJ1-5	-
TGTGCCAGCAGCTCGTGGGACGGGAGAGGATCACCCCTCCACTTT	CASSSWDGRGSPLHF	-	TRBV7-8	TRBJ1-6	-
TGTGCCAGCAGCCCCACCGGCCACTGGAGCACAGATACGCAGTATTTT	CASSPTGHWSTDTQYF	-	TRBV5-4	TRBJ2-3	-
TGTGCCTGGAGCATAGGGGGCGGTGGCTACACCTTC	CAWSIGGGGYTF	TRBD1	TRBV30	TRBJ1-2	-